These 3 T cell receptor beta chains originate from one sample sequenced in a study of blood T cell repertoires in COVID-19. Clones were read by immunoSEQ multiplex PCR, and TCRdb kept only the in-frame ones, dropping some. This sample has under 300,000 clones, with around 78% found just once. Sequencing was done on a sample of peripheral blood. The source is a man in his sixties who had recovered from COVID-19.

J is TRBJ2-5 and V is TRBV29-1, with D unresolved. CDR1 and CDR2 from the germline V gene are SQVTM and ANQGSEA. Trimming took 7 bases from V and 0 from J, leaving 9 bases between them. The CDR3 is made up of 12 amino acids. As DNA, the CDR3 is TGCAGCGCCGACTTGCACCAAGAGACCCAGTACTTC. This sequence encodes CSADLHQETQYF.

The V gene is TRBV4-2, the J gene TRBJ1-1, with 10 nucleotides matching TRBD1. Germline trimming cut 6 bases from V and 3 bases from J; bases unmatched to any gene: 4. This CDR3 has 14 residues. The germline V gene encodes CDR1 LGHNA and CDR2 YNFKEQ. DNA of the CDR3: TGTGCCAGCAGGTGGACAGGGGGGGACACTGAAGCTTTCTTT. As protein: CASRWTGGDTEAFF.

J is TRBJ1-1 and V is TRBV6-5; weak D call: TRBD1 (6 bases). Trimming cost V 6 bases and J 4 bases, with 18 bases left between them. Germline lookup yields CDR1 MNHEY and CDR2 SVGAGI. The CDR3 length is 15 residues. The CDR3 loop is CASRADRKKGTEAFF. As DNA, the CDR3 is TGTGCCAGCAGAGCCGACAGGAAAAAGGGCACTGAAGCTTTCTTT.